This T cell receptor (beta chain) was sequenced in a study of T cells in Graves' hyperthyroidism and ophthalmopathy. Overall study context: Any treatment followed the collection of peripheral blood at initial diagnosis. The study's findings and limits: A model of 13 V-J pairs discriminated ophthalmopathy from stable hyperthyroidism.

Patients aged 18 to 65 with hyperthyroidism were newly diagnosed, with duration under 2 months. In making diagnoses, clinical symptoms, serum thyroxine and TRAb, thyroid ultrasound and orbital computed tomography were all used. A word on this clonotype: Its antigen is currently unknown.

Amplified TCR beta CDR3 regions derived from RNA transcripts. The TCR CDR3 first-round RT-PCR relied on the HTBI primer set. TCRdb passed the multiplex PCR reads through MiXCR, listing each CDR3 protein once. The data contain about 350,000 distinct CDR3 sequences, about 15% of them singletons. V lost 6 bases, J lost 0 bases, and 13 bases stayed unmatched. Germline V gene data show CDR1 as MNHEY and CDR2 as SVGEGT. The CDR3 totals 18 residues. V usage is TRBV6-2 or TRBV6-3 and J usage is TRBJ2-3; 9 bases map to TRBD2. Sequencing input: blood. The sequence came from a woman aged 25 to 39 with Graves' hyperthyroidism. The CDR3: CASRTWGRLAGSTDTQYF. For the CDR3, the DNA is TGTGCCAGCAGGACGTGGGGCAGGCTAGCGGGAAGCACAGATACGCAGTATTTT.